This T cell receptor (beta chain) was found in a study of T cells in Graves' hyperthyroidism and ophthalmopathy. The TCR beta CDR3 regions underwent amplification using RNA transcripts as the source. Carried out on the TCR CDR3, a first-round RT-PCR used the HTBI primer set. TCRdb analysed the multiplex PCR reads with MiXCR anew, one entry per CDR3 protein. The sample yields hundreds of thousands of distinct CDR3 sequences, 13% to 15% seen once. The CDR3 loop spans 13 amino acids. CDR1 is KGHDR, CDR2 SFDVKD, per germline. V was pared by 7 bases and J by 0 bases, with 8 bases between. The chain is built from TRBV24-1 and TRBJ1-2; the D is unclear. The clonotype comes from a woman aged 18-35 years with Graves' hyperthyroidism. Specimen: blood. The chain's CDR3 is CATRAESNYGYTF. In nucleotides, the CDR3 is TGTGCCACCAGGGCGGAGTCTAACTATGGCTACACCTTC.